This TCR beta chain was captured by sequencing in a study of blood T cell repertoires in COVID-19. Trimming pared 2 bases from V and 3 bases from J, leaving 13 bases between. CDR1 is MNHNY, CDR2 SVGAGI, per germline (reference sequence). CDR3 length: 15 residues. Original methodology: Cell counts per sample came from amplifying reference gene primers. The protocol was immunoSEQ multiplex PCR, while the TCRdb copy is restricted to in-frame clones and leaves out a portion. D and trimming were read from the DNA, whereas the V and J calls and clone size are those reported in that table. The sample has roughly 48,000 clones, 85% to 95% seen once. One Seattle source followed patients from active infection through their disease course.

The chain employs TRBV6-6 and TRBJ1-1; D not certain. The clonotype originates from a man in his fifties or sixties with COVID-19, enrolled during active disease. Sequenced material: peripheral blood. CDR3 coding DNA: TGTGCCAGCAGTTACCTCCCGCGGGCGGACACTGAAGCTTTCTTT. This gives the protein CASSYLPRADTEAFF.